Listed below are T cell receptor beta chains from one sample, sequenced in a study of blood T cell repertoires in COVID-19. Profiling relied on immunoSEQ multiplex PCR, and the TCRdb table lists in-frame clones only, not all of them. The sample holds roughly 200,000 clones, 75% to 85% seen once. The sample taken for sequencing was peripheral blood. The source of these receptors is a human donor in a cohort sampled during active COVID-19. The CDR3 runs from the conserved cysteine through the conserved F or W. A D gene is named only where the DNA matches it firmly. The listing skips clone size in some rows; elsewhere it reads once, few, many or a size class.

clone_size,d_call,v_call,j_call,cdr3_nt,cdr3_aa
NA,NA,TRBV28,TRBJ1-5,TGTGCCAGCAGTTCCACAGGACCCAATCAGCCCCAGCATTTT,CASSSTGPNQPQHF
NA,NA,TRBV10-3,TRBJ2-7,TGTGCCATCAGTGGGACAAGCTACGAGCAGTACTTC,CAISGTSYEQYF
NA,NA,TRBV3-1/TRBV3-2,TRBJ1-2,TGTGCCAGCAGTCCAAAGGGGATGGGCTATGGCTACACCTTC,CASSPKGMGYGYTF
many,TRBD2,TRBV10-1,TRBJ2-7,TGCGCCAGCAGTGAGGGGACTAGCGGCGACGAGCAGTACTTC,CASSEGTSGDEQYF
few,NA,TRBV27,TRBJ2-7,TGTGCCAGCAGCTTCGACACCTCCTACGAGCAGTACTTC,CASSFDTSYEQYF
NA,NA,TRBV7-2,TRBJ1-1,TGTGCCAGCAGTCTTAGCTTGGCTGAAGCTTTCTTT,CASSLSLAEAFF
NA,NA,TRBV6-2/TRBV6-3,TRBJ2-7,TGTGCCAGCAGTTACCAGTCCCCCCTCTACGAGCAGTACTTC,CASSYQSPLYEQYF
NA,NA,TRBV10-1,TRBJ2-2,TGCGCCAGCAGTGTCGGAGGGGTGAACACCGGGGAGCTGTTTTTT,CASSVGGVNTGELFF
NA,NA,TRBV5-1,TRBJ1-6,TGCGCCAGCAGCTTGGACAGGGAGGGTTCACCCCTCCACTTT,CASSLDREGSPLHF
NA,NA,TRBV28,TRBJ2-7,TGTGCCAGCAGTTTATCGCAAACGACTTACGAGCAGTACTTC,CASSLSQTTYEQYF
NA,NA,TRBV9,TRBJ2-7,TGTGCCAGCAGCAAGACTCTGTACGAGCAGTACTTC,CASSKTLYEQYF
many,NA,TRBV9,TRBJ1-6,TGTGCCAGCAGCGTAGCGGTAGGGGTTAATTCACCCCTCCACTTT,CASSVAVGVNSPLHF
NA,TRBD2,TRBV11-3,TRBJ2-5,TGTGCCAGCAGCTCTCTAGCGGGATCGAACCAAGAGACCCAGTACTTC,CASSSLAGSNQETQYF
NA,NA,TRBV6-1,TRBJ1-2,TGTGCCAGCAGTGAAGCGCAAGGGGTCAGACTCCTCTATGGCTACACCTTC,CASSEAQGVRLLYGYTF
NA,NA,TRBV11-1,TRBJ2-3,TGTGCCAGCAGCTTAGCGGGGGCCACAGATACGCAGTATTTT,CASSLAGATDTQYF
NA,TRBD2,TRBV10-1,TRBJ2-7,TGCGCCAGCAGTGCTAGCGGGAGTCCCTACGAGCAGTACTTC,CASSASGSPYEQYF
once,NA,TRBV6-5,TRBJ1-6,TGTGCCAGCAGTTACCAGAATTCACCCCTCCACTTT,CASSYQNSPLHF
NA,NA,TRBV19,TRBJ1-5,TGTGCCAGTAGTAGCCGGGACATAAAACAGCCCCAGCATTTT,CASSSRDIKQPQHF
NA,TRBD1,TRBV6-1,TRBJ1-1,TGTGCCAGCATTGAACGGGGGACAGGCTATATGAACACTGAAGCTTTCTTT,CASIERGTGYMNTEAFF
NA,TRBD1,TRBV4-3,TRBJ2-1,TGCGCCAGCAGCCAAGATAACAGGGGGCTTGGTGAGCAGTTCTTC,CASSQDNRGLGEQFF
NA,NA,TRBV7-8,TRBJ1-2,TGTGCCAGCAGCTTATACGGAACAGATTTGAACTATGGCTACACCTTC,CASSLYGTDLNYGYTF
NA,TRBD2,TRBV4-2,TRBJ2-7,TGTGCCAGCAGCCAAGCAGCGGGGGGTTTAAACGAGCAGTACTTC,CASSQAAGGLNEQYF
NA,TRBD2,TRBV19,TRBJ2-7,TGTGCCAGTAGTATTTTGGGACTAGCGGGAGGGCCCAACGAGCAGTACTTC,CASSILGLAGGPNEQYF
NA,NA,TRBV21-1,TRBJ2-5,TGTGCCAGCAGCAAAAGCAGGGGGACTCAAGAGACCCAGTACTTC,CASSKSRGTQETQYF
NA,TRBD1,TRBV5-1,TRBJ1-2,TGCGCCAGCAGCTTGGACAGGGGAATCGACTATGGCTACACCTTC,CASSLDRGIDYGYTF
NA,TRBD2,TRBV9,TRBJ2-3,TGTGCCAGCAGCAGGGGGACTAGCGAGTATACGCAGTATTTT,CASSRGTSEYTQYF
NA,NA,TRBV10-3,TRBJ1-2,TGTGCCATCAGTGACGACTATGGCTACACCTTC,CAISDDYGYTF
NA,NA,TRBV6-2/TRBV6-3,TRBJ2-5,TGTGCCAGCAGTCAGTCTAGGAGTCAAGAGACCCAGTACTTC,CASSQSRSQETQYF
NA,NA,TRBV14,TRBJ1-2,TGTGCCAGCAGCCACCTCGGGATGACGAACTATGGCTACACCTTC,CASSHLGMTNYGYTF
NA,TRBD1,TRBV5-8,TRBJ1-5,TGTGCCAGCAGTTTTACAGACAGGGGGCTTCAGCCCCAGCATTTT,CASSFTDRGLQPQHF
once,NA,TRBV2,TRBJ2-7,TGTGCCAGCAGTGTCAGGGCCAACGAGCAGTACTTC,CASSVRANEQYF